These 14 T cell receptor beta chains originate from one sample sequenced in a study of cytomegalovirus exposure and HLA in healthy donors. The PCR employed 60 Vbeta primers together with 13 Jbeta primers. The repertoire was sequenced with immunoSEQ multiplex PCR; TCRdb's copy has only in-frame clones and lacks some. The sample holds about 170,000 clones; more than 75% are singletons and the top ten take around 2.1%. The sequenced material came from PBMCs. The receptors were sampled from a man aged 18 to 29 in good health and CMV-seropositive.

This rearrangement joins TRBV7-9 to TRBJ1-4; perhaps TRBD1 as D (5 bases). This CDR3 has 16 residues. Trimming took off 3 bases at V and 6 bases at J, with 17 bases between the two ends. Germline assignment: CDR1 SEHNR and CDR2 FQNEAQ (reference sequence). CDR3 in DNA: TGTGCCAGCAGCTTTGGTATGGGGCAGACGGATGAAAAACTGTTTTTT. Amino acids: CASSFGMGQTDEKLFF.

V and J are TRBV5-4 and TRBJ1-1; TRBD1 might be the D (5 bases). The CDR3 has 14 residues. The germline V and J ends were trimmed by 4 bases and 1 base, with 11 bases remaining between them. CDR1 SGHNT and CDR2 YYREEE come from the germline V gene (reference sequence). CDR3 DNA: TGTGCCAGCAGCCGGTACACAGGGAACACTGAAGCTTTCTTT. Residues: CASSRYTGNTEAFF.

The chain employs TRBV5-1 and TRBJ1-2; TRBD1 agrees at 7 bases. Germline V gene data show CDR1 as SGHRS and CDR2 as YFSETQ. The CDR3 length is 17 residues. V trimming: 0 bases; J trimming: 0 bases; junction bases outside the gene matches: 8. The CDR3 DNA reads as TGCGCCAGCAGCTTGGATACAGGGGATAGGCCTAACTATGGCTACACCTTC. Its translation: CASSLDTGDRPNYGYTF.

The rearrangement uses TRBV10-2 and TRBJ2-3; a possible D gene is TRBD2 (6 bases). CDR3 length: 13 amino acids. Germline CDR1 WSHSY, CDR2 SAAADI. Trimming took 6 bases from V and 0 from J, leaving 7 bases between them. CDR3 sequence: CASRRGSTDTQYF. For the CDR3, the DNA is TGCGCCAGCAGGCGGGGAAGCACAGATACGCAGTATTTT.

The rearrangement links TRBV11-2 to TRBJ2-5; the D gene is possibly TRBD2 (6 bases). The CDR3 loop spans 14 amino acids. Germline CDR1 SGHAT, CDR2 FQNNGV. Trimming shortened V by 5 bases and J by 5 bases, and 15 bases separated the two germline ends. The CDR3 region is CASSTGLSRETQYF. Here the CDR3 DNA reads TGTGCCAGCAGCACGGGACTGAGCCGGGAGACCCAGTACTTC.

The chain employs TRBV7-2 and TRBJ1-1; D uncertain. Germline V gene data show CDR1 as SGHTA and CDR2 as FQGNSA. The ends were cut back, 5 bases at V and 1 base at J, with 11 bases in the middle. The CDR3 has 14 amino acids. The DNA for the CDR3 is TGTGCCAGCAGCACACAATCAGGGAACACTGAAGCTTTCTTT. It is translated as CASSTQSGNTEAFF.

The J gene is TRBJ1-1, the V gene TRBV11-1; TRBD1 aligns across 8 bases. This CDR3 contains 17 residues. The ends lost 4 bases at V and 4 bases at J; junction bases unmatched: 14. Germline assignment: CDR1 SGHAT and CDR2 FQDESV (reference sequence). CDR3 nucleotides: TGTGCCAGCAGCTCCGCGCTGGACAGGGCCTGGAGCACTGAAGCTTTCTTT. This sequence encodes CASSSALDRAWSTEAFF.

The rearrangement joins TRBV6-5 to TRBJ1-2; perhaps TRBD1 as D (5 bases). Germline CDR1 MNHEY, CDR2 SVGAGI. The V end was cut by 4 bases, the J end by 8 bases, with 20 bases between. This CDR3 is built from 15 residues. CDR3 sequence reads: CASSSPHKGVGGYTF. The CDR3 DNA reads TGTGCCAGCAGTTCCCCCCATAAAGGGGTGGGAGGCTACACCTTC.

V and J are TRBV5-6 and TRBJ1-1; 8 bases align to TRBD1. The ends lost 7 bases at V and 4 bases at J; junction bases unmatched: 9. This CDR3 contains 14 residues. The germline gives CDR1 SGHDT, CDR2 YYEEEE. Here the CDR3 reads CASGYRGIGTEAFF. CDR3 DNA sequence: TGTGCCAGCGGATACAGGGGGATTGGCACTGAAGCTTTCTTT.

The rearrangement uses TRBV9 and TRBJ1-1, with D possibly TRBD1 on 5 matching bases. The germline V gene encodes CDR1 SGDLS and CDR2 YYNGEE. V was clipped by 4 bases and J by 4 bases, with 17 bases between them. The CDR3 sequence is 15 residues long. For the CDR3, the DNA is TGTGCCAGCAGCCCCATCCCCGGGGGAGGCACTGAAGCTTTCTTT. It encodes CASSPIPGGGTEAFF.

This clone was detected only once. The chain joins TRBV4-3 to TRBJ2-2; D is perhaps TRBD1 (6 bases). The CDR3 extends over 15 amino acids. Trimming took 0 bases from V and 7 from J, leaving 12 bases between them. The germline gives CDR1 LGHNA, CDR2 YSLEER. CDR3 sequence (DNA): TGCGCCAGCAGCCAAGATTTCAGGGGTGTCGGGGAGCTGTTTTTT. This translates into CASSQDFRGVGELFF.

Only a few counts were recorded for this clone. The chain employs TRBV7-8 and TRBJ1-1; D is possibly TRBD1 (5 bases). This CDR3 is built from 15 residues. Between the trimmed V and J ends, which lost 5 bases and 6 bases, there was a span of 19 bases. CDR1 is SGHVS and CDR2 is FQNEAQ in the germline V gene. The CDR3 is CASSPLSVWGAEAFF. CDR3 nucleotides: TGTGCCAGCAGCCCCCTTAGTGTCTGGGGCGCTGAAGCTTTCTTT.

This rearrangement joins TRBV7-9 to TRBJ1-2; weak D call: TRBD1 (5 bases). V was trimmed by 5 bases and J by 7 bases, leaving 11 bases between them. This CDR3 spans 12 amino acids. CDR1 is SEHNR and CDR2 is FQNEAQ in the germline V gene (reference sequence). CDR3: CASSPDSFGYTF. DNA for the CDR3: TGTGCCAGCAGCCCCGACAGTTTTGGCTACACCTTC.

This clone was seen repeatedly, ten times or more. The rearrangement uses TRBV4-3 and TRBJ2-5; 11 nucleotides agree with TRBD2. V was clipped by 2 bases and J by 5 bases; unmatched bases: 10. The CDR3 loop spans 17 amino acids. In germline, CDR1 is LGHNA, CDR2 YSLEER. The CDR3 coding sequence is TGCGCCAGCAGCCAAAATTTCCCTAGCGGGGGGCGGGAGACCCAGTACTTC. Translation: CASSQNFPSGGRETQYF.